These 28 T cell receptor beta chains came from one sample sequenced in a study of T cells in Graves' hyperthyroidism and ophthalmopathy. Amplification of TCR beta CDR3 regions used RNA as the template. RT-PCR in the first round (using the HTBI primer set) targeted the TCR CDR3. TCRdb called the multiplex PCR reads again in MiXCR, with one record for every CDR3 protein. In the table there are roughly 350,000 distinct CDR3 sequences, around 14% of which are singletons. The specimen sequenced was blood. All receptors come from a woman aged 30 to 39 with Graves' hyperthyroidism.

This clonotype was seen a handful of times. This may be a read error: a much more frequent sequence differs by one nucleotide. The V call is TRBV4-3, the J call TRBJ2-7; D unclear. Germline CDR1 reads LGHNA; CDR2 reads YSLEER. V was cut by 0 bases and J by 0 bases, with 12 bases left in between. CDR3 length equals 16 residues. CDR3 region: CASSQDWPGNSYEQYF. The CDR3 region has the DNA TGCGCCAGCAGCCAAGATTGGCCGGGTAACTCCTACGAGCAGTACTTC.

The chain employs TRBV15 and TRBJ1-4, with no clear D. The V end was cut by 7 bases, the J end by 2 bases, with 8 bases between. The CDR3 runs 13 residues. CDR1 and CDR2 (germline): LNHNV, YYDKDF (reference sequence). CDR3 coding DNA: TGTGCCACCATGAAGCGTACTAATGAAAAACTGTTTTTT. This encodes CATMKRTNEKLFF.

The sample holds many counts of this clonotype. The rearrangement uses TRBV10-3 and TRBJ1-2; D gene unclear. Per the germline V gene, CDR1 is ENHRY and CDR2 is SYGVKD. The CDR3 is 12 amino acids. The V end lost 3 bases, the J end lost 6 bases, and 8 bases lay between the germline ends. CDR3 nucleotides: TGTGCCATCAGTGATACAGTTGATGGCTACACCTTC. It translates to CAISDTVDGYTF.

Many counts were recorded for this clonotype. The V and J genes are TRBV20-1 and TRBJ1-5, with 9 bases identical to TRBD1. CDR1 is DFQATT, CDR2 SNEGSKA, per germline (reference sequence). The CDR3 sequence is 15 residues long. The J segment lost 0 bases and the V segment lost 5 bases, leaving 5 bases of the junction unmatched. The chain's CDR3 is CSASTGGHSNQPQHF. For the CDR3, the DNA is TGCAGTGCTTCGACAGGGGGTCATAGCAATCAGCCCCAGCATTTT.

The CDR3 coding sequence is TGTGCCAGCAGCTTAGATAGTTCGGCTAGGGCTGAAGCTTTCTTT. It encodes CASSLDSSARAEAFF. The V and J genes are TRBV7-2 and TRBJ1-1; D unclear. Germline V gene sequence: CDR1 SGHTA, CDR2 FQGNSA. The CDR3 runs to 15 residues. V shed 1 base and J shed 6 bases, with 15 bases lying between them.

This clonotype was detected many times. The rearrangement uses TRBV12-3 or TRBV12-4 and TRBJ1-1, with TRBD1 matching 7 bases. This CDR3 region has 15 residues. V lost 5 bases, J lost 0 bases, and 6 bases stayed unmatched. CDR3 region: CASSQRQGMNTEAFF. In nucleotides, the CDR3 is TGTGCCAGCAGTCAACGACAGGGTATGAACACTGAAGCTTTCTTT.

This clonotype was found many times. The CDR3 loop reads CASSSLKTEAFF. Written as DNA, the CDR3 is TGTGCCAGCAGTTCGTTAAAAACTGAAGCTTTCTTT. The chain uses TRBV2 and TRBJ1-1; no definite D call. CDR3 size: 12 residues. The germline V and J ends were trimmed by 5 bases and 5 bases, with 9 bases remaining between them. CDR1 and CDR2 (germline): SNHLY, FYNNEI.

The gene calls are TRBV7-2 and TRBJ1-5, with D hard to call. The CDR3 has 17 residues. V was shortened by 3 bases and J by 7 bases, with 22 bases between the two germline ends. CDR1 and CDR2 from the germline V gene are SGHTA and FQGNSA. CDR3 region: CASSLVLLEENPQPQHF. The CDR3 DNA reads TGTGCCAGCAGCTTGGTCCTCCTCGAGGAAAACCCACAGCCCCAGCATTTT.

This clonotype was counted a few times. The chain links TRBV27 to TRBJ2-7; D gene unclear. V lost 6 bases, J lost 0 bases, and 12 bases lay in between. Germline CDR1 is MNHEY and CDR2 is SMNVEV (reference sequence). This CDR3 contains 14 residues. This CDR3 reads CASSPQLISYEQYF. The CDR3 coding sequence is TGTGCCAGCAGCCCTCAACTTATCTCCTACGAGCAGTACTTC.

At least ten counts were recorded for this clonotype. This chain links TRBV7-8 with TRBJ2-5; D gene ambiguous. The CDR3 is 13 residues long. The germline V and J ends were trimmed by 1 base and 4 bases, with 7 bases remaining between them. The germline V gene encodes CDR1 SGHVS and CDR2 FQNEAQ. The DNA of the CDR3 is TGTGCCAGCAGCTTAGAACATAGAGAGACCCAGTACTTC. Encoded protein: CASSLEHRETQYF. Supplemented by reference TRBV7-8 and TRBJ2-5, the full variable domain reads GAGVSQSPRYKVAKRGQDVALRCDPISGHVSLFWYQQALGQGPEFLTYFQNEAQLDKSGLPSDRFFAERPEGSVSTLKIQRTQQEDSAVYLCASSLEHRETQYFGPGTRLLVL.

This clonotype was seen many times. The rearrangement joins TRBV3-1 to TRBJ2-3; D gene unclear. This CDR3 contains 14 residues. The germline V gene has CDR1 LGHDT and CDR2 YNNKEL (reference sequence). Trimming pared 0 bases from V and 3 bases from J, leaving 7 bases between. The CDR3 DNA reads TGTGCCAGCAGCCAAGACGGTCAAACAGATACGCAGTATTTT. Protein: CASSQDGQTDTQYF.

This clonotype occurred many times. The chain links TRBV28 to TRBJ2-3, with 14 bases that match TRBD2. Germline CDR1 MDHEN, CDR2 SYDVKM. Trimming cost V 5 bases and J 6 bases; bases outside gene matches: 7. The CDR3 totals 16 residues. CDR3 sequence reads: CASSPTSGRASDTQYF. In DNA form, the CDR3 reads TGTGCCAGCAGTCCGACTAGCGGGAGGGCCAGCGATACGCAGTATTTT. The full variable domain, rest sourced from reference TRBV28 and TRBJ2-3, is DVKVTQSSRYLVKRTGEKVFLECVQDMDHENMFWYRQDPGLGLRLIYFSYDVKMKEKGDIPEGYSVSREKKERFSLILESASTNQTSMYLCASSPTSGRASDTQYFGPGTRLTVL.

This clonotype is a singleton in its sample. The chain is built from TRBV12-3 or TRBV12-4 and TRBJ2-6; D may be TRBD1 (6 bases). This CDR3 contains 15 residues. Trimming took off 7 bases at V and 1 base at J, with 11 bases between the two ends. CDR3 sequence: CASISQGSGANVLTF. CDR3 bases: TGTGCCAGCATTTCCCAGGGGTCTGGGGCCAACGTCCTGACTTTC.

The chain recombines TRBV18 with TRBJ1-1; D unresolved. In germline, CDR1 is KGHSH, CDR2 LQKENI. The germline V and J ends were trimmed by 5 bases and 4 bases, with 14 bases remaining between them. The CDR3 extends over 14 amino acids. DNA of the CDR3: TGTGCCAGCTCAACCCGCGACCAGGTCACTGAAGCTTTCTTT. As protein: CASSTRDQVTEAFF.

A note on this clonotype: At one end, the junction sequence differs from germline, possibly due to a read error. The genes are TRBV28 and TRBJ2-1, with a weak D call TRBD1 (5 bases). CDR1 and CDR2 from the germline V gene are MDHEN and SYDVKM. The CDR3 runs to 11 residues. CDR3 loop: CVSSLGDEQFF. DNA for the CDR3: TGTGTCAGCAGCCTAGGGGATGAGCAGTTCTTC. The whole variable domain, remainder taken from reference TRBV28 and TRBJ2-1, is DVKVTQSSRYLVKRTGEKVFLECVQDMDHENMFWYRQDPGLGLRLIYFSYDVKMKEKGDIPEGYSVSREKKERFSLILESASTNQTSMYLCVSSLGDEQFFGPGTRLTVL.

This clonotype was recorded a few times. This chain joins TRBV2 and TRBJ2-1; TRBD2 agrees at 14 bases. CDR3 size: 17 residues. The V and J ends lost 4 bases and 0 bases, in that order; junction bases with no gene match: 2. In germline, CDR1 is SNHLY, CDR2 FYNNEI. DNA of the CDR3: TGTGCCAGCAGTGGGACTAGCGGGGGGAGCTCCTACAATGAGCAGTTCTTC. Its protein product is CASSGTSGGSSYNEQFF.

This clonotype was seen at least ten times. The rearrangement joins TRBV12-3 or TRBV12-4 to TRBJ2-3; D is perhaps TRBD2 (6 bases). Trimming removed 6 bases at V and 0 bases at J, with 13 bases between. CDR3 length: 15 amino acids. The CDR3: CASSQSGLSTDTQYF. The CDR3 coding sequence is TGTGCCAGCAGCCAAAGCGGGCTTAGCACAGATACGCAGTATTTT.

This clonotype was picked up many times. The V gene is TRBV7-2, the J gene TRBJ2-7, with TRBD1 matching 11 bases. This CDR3 region has 15 residues. The J segment lost 6 bases and the V segment lost 5 bases, leaving 9 bases of the junction unmatched. CDR1 is SGHTA, CDR2 FQGNSA, per germline. The CDR3 loop reads CASSPVGQGAFEQYF. The CDR3 nucleotides read TGTGCCAGCAGCCCCGTCGGACAGGGGGCATTCGAGCAGTACTTC.

This clonotype was seen a few times. CDR3 region: CSASRGTGTDTQYF. The CDR3 DNA follows: TGCAGTGCTAGTAGAGGGACGGGTACAGATACGCAGTATTTT. The rearrangement joins TRBV20-1 to TRBJ2-3; possibly TRBD1 or TRBD2 for D (5 bases each). V lost 3 bases, J lost 3 bases, and 13 bases lay in between. Germline V gene sequence: CDR1 DFQATT, CDR2 SNEGSKA (reference sequence). There are 14 residues in the CDR3.

This clonotype was detected ten times or more. The CDR3 reads CASSRVFEAFF. DNA of the CDR3: TGTGCCAGTAGTCGTGTCTTTGAAGCTTTCTTT. This chain links TRBV19 with TRBJ1-1; D remains unclear. The germline V gene encodes CDR1 LNHDA and CDR2 SQIVND (reference sequence). The ends were cut back, 5 bases at V and 7 bases at J, with 8 bases in the middle. The CDR3 has 11 residues.

Many counts were recorded for this clonotype. CDR3 sequence reads: CSVGDADTQYF. The CDR3 DNA sequence: TGCAGCGTGGGAGACGCAGATACGCAGTATTTT. The chain links TRBV29-1 to TRBJ2-3; weak D call: TRBD2 (5 bases). CDR3 size: 11 residues. The ends were cut back, 6 bases at V and 4 bases at J, with 8 bases in the middle. From germline, CDR1 is SQVTM and CDR2 ANQGSEA.

This clonotype came up many times. This chain links TRBV20-1 with TRBJ2-7; weak D call: TRBD1 (7 bases). V dropped 3 bases and J dropped 1 base, with 13 bases sitting between them. CDR1 is DFQATT, CDR2 SNEGSKA, per germline (reference sequence). The CDR3 loop spans 14 amino acids. The DNA for the CDR3 is TGCAGTGCTAGGGCGGGACAGAGATCCTACGAGCAGTACTTC. This codes for CSARAGQRSYEQYF.

Remarks on this clonotype: This may come from a read error, since a much larger clone is one base off. The chain joins TRBV28 to TRBJ2-7; 12 bases line up with TRBD2. Looked up from germline, CDR1 is MDHEN and CDR2 is SYDVKM. The CDR3 is made up of 15 amino acids. CDR3 DNA sequence: TGTGCCAGCACCATGACTAGCGGGAGCCTCTACAAGCAGTACTTC. Protein product: CASTMTSGSLYKQYF.

This clonotype was seen ten or more times. This chain joins TRBV11-2 and TRBJ2-1, with D possibly being TRBD1 (6 bases). CDR1 SGHAT and CDR2 FQNNGV come from the germline V gene. The ends were cut back, 2 bases at V and 9 bases at J, with 17 bases in the middle. The CDR3 has 15 residues. The CDR3 loop reads CASSLWGQGPGEQFF. The CDR3 DNA reads as TGTGCCAGCAGCTTATGGGGTCAGGGGCCTGGTGAGCAGTTCTTC.

This clonotype was seen repeatedly, ten times or more. The V call is TRBV28, the J call TRBJ2-1; 8 positions match TRBD2. Germline trimming cut 8 bases from V and 8 bases from J; bases unmatched to any gene: 11. The CDR3 covers 14 residues. Per the germline V gene, CDR1 is MDHEN and CDR2 is SYDVKM. In DNA, the CDR3 is TGTGCCAGCCTGCCGGGACTAGAGCTCCATGAGCAGTTCTTC. Protein product: CASLPGLELHEQFF.

This clonotype was counted at least ten times. V is TRBV11-2 and J is TRBJ2-3; no definite D call. Germline values: CDR1 SGHAT, CDR2 FQNNGV. This CDR3 spans 14 amino acids. The ends were cut back, 1 base at V and 6 bases at J, with 11 bases in the middle. CDR3 in DNA: TGTGCCAGCAGCTTAGGGTCAGTTGGGGATACGCAGTATTTT. This codes for CASSLGSVGDTQYF.

Many counts were recorded for this clonotype. This chain uses TRBV7-3 with TRBJ2-5; possibly TRBD1 or TRBD2 for D (5 bases each). Germline assignment: CDR1 SGHTA and CDR2 FQGTGA. This CDR3 is built from 16 residues. Trimming stripped 0 bases from V and 5 bases from J, with 16 bases between. CDR3 in amino acids: CASSLTTQGGTETQYF. As DNA, the CDR3 is TGTGCCAGCAGCTTAACGACCCAGGGTGGGACGGAGACCCAGTACTTC.

The V and J genes are TRBV20-1 and TRBJ1-1, with 9 bases lining up with TRBD1. Germline V lookup: CDR1 DFQATT, CDR2 SNEGSKA (reference sequence). V trimming: 6 bases; J trimming: 4 bases; junction bases outside the gene matches: 9. The CDR3 has 14 residues. This chain's CDR3 is CSAKGGTGFTEAFF. The CDR3 bases are TGCAGTGCAAAGGGAGGGACAGGGTTCACTGAAGCTTTCTTT.